What follows are 17 T cell receptor beta chains derived from one specimen sequenced in a study of cytomegalovirus exposure and HLA in healthy donors. Primers included in the PCR were 60 Vbeta and 13 Jbeta primers. Measured with immunoSEQ multiplex PCR; TCRdb has only the in-frame clones, and not every one. Here the sample spans 150,000 to 200,000 clones, about 82% being singletons. The sample consisted of PBMCs. These receptor sequences come from a woman between 45 and 65 years old in good health and CMV-seronegative.

V gene TRBV7-3 combines with J gene TRBJ2-5; D is undetermined. Trimming took off 5 bases at V and 4 bases at J, with 8 bases between the two ends. CDR3 size: 12 residues. CDR1 SGHTA and CDR2 FQGTGA come from the germline V gene. DNA for the CDR3: TGTGCCAGCAGCCAGGATGGAGAGACCCAGTACTTC. Its protein product is CASSQDGETQYF.

With respect to this clone: One end of the junction fails to match germline, which may point to a read error. The V gene is TRBV5-1, the J gene TRBJ2-3; D is undetermined. Germline loops: CDR1 SGHRS, CDR2 YFSETQ. This CDR3 is built from 13 residues. CDR3 loop: CASSSPSTDTQYF. In nucleotides, the CDR3 is TGCGCCAGCAGCTCCCCCAGCACAGATACGCAGTACTTT. Drawing the rest from reference TRBV5-1 and TRBJ2-3, the complete variable domain is KAGVTQTPRYLIKTRGQQVTLSCSPISGHRSVSWYQQTPGQGLQFLFEYFSETQRNKGNFPGRFSGRQFSNSRSEMNVSTLELGDSALYLCASSSPSTDTQYFGPGTRLTVL.

The chain combines TRBV6-5 with TRBJ2-4; 8 bases agree with TRBD2. In germline, CDR1 is MNHEY, CDR2 SVGAGI. This CDR3 contains 15 residues. The ends lost 6 bases at V and 6 bases at J; junction bases unmatched: 10. CDR3 protein: CASRASAGGSNIQYF. CDR3 coding DNA: TGTGCCAGCAGGGCTAGCGCGGGAGGATCAAACATTCAGTACTTC.

The chain recombines TRBV9 with TRBJ1-6; a weak D match, TRBD1 (5 bases). V lost 4 bases to trimming and J lost 6 bases, with 14 bases between them. This CDR3 is 15 amino acids long. The germline V gene has CDR1 SGDLS and CDR2 YYNGEE. The CDR3 DNA follows: TGTGCCAGCAGCCCCAGTCAGGGCGGTAATTCACCCCTCCACTTT. Amino acids: CASSPSQGGNSPLHF.

The J gene is TRBJ1-2, the V gene TRBV25-1; 7 bases map to TRBD1. CDR3 length: 11 amino acids. Germline V gene data show CDR1 as MGHDK and CDR2 as SYGVNS. Unmatched junction bases numbered 2, after V lost 5 bases and J lost 8 bases. The CDR3 bases are TGTGCCAGCAGTACAGGGGACGGCTACACCTTC. This codes for CASSTGDGYTF.

A remark on this clone: Other DNA sequences of this sample code for an identical CDR3. The chain couples TRBV27 to TRBJ1-2; TRBD1 agrees at 7 bases. Trimming took 5 bases from V and 8 from J; bases not matched to a gene: 5. This CDR3 comprises 12 residues. Germline V gene lookup returns CDR1 MNHEY and CDR2 SMNVEV (reference sequence). As DNA, the CDR3 is TGTGCCAGCAGTCCCCGAGGGGGCGGCTACACCTTC. Its protein product is CASSPRGGGYTF.

The chain joins TRBV5-6 to TRBJ2-7; TRBD2 is a possible D gene (5 bases). Germline V gene data show CDR1 as SGHDT and CDR2 as YYEEEE. The V end lost 4 bases, the J end lost 7 bases, and 18 bases lay between the germline ends. The length of the CDR3 is 14 residues. The CDR3 loop reads CASSTEGRVREQYF. In nucleotides, the CDR3 is TGTGCCAGCAGCACTGAGGGCCGAGTAAGGGAGCAGTACTTC. Supplemented by reference TRBV5-6 and TRBJ2-7, the full variable domain reads DAGVTQSPTHLIKTRGQQVTLRCSPKSGHDTVSWYQQALGQGPQFIFQYYEEEERQRGNFPDRFSGHQFPNYSSELNVNALLLGDSALYLCASSTEGRVREQYFGPGTRLTVT.

The J gene is TRBJ2-7, the V gene TRBV7-2; a possible D gene is TRBD2 (6 bases). Trimming pared 4 bases from V and 8 bases from J, leaving 21 bases between. CDR1 SGHTA and CDR2 FQGNSA come from the germline V gene. CDR3 size: 15 residues. CDR3 in DNA: TGTGCCAGCAGCTACACCGTTGGGGTGGGCGGGAAGCAGTACTTC. This gives the protein CASSYTVGVGGKQYF.

The chain combines TRBV28 with TRBJ1-2, with 8 positions matching TRBD1. The CDR3 has 15 amino acids. Germline V gene data show CDR1 as MDHEN and CDR2 as SYDVKM. The J segment lost 1 base and the V segment lost 8 bases, leaving 9 bases of the junction unmatched. The CDR3 coding sequence is TGTGCCAGCCTGCCCCAGGGGGCTGGTAACTATGGCTACACCTTC. This sequence encodes CASLPQGAGNYGYTF.

The V gene is TRBV5-6, the J gene TRBJ1-5; 9 bases map to TRBD1. Trimming at V came to 0 bases and at J to 5 bases, leaving 3 bases not matched to a gene. CDR3 size: 15 residues. The germline V gene has CDR1 SGHDT and CDR2 YYEEEE. CDR3 sequence reads: CASSLGDRDYQPQHF. The CDR3 coding sequence is TGTGCCAGCAGCTTGGGGGACAGGGACTATCAGCCCCAGCATTTT.

J is TRBJ2-1 and V is TRBV29-1; D perhaps matches TRBD2 (5 bases). Trimming took off 4 bases at V and 2 bases at J, with 9 bases between the two ends. This CDR3 is 13 amino acids long. CDR1 and CDR2 from the germline V gene are SQVTM and ANQGSEA. CDR3 sequence: CSVVDGAYNEQFF. The CDR3 nucleotides read TGCAGCGTTGTGGACGGGGCCTACAATGAGCAGTTCTTC.

The chain combines TRBV9 with TRBJ2-1, with TRBD2 matching 7 bases. V trimming: 0 bases; J trimming: 3 bases; junction bases outside the gene matches: 3. This CDR3 is 15 amino acids long. Germline V gene sequence: CDR1 SGDLS, CDR2 YYNGEE. The CDR3 loop reads CASSVEGGSYNEQFF. The CDR3 region has the DNA TGTGCCAGCAGCGTAGAAGGCGGGAGCTACAATGAGCAGTTCTTC. Complete variable domain (other parts from reference TRBV9 and TRBJ2-1): DSGVTQTPKHLITATGQRVTLRCSPRSGDLSVYWYQQSLDQGLQFLIQYYNGEERAKGNILERFSAQQFPDLHSELNLSSLELGDSALYFCASSVEGGSYNEQFFGPGTRLTVL.

The rearrangement uses TRBV9 and TRBJ2-1, with 13 bases aligning to TRBD2. This CDR3 comprises 17 residues. Germline CDR1 and CDR2: SGDLS and YYNGEE. Trimming cost V 0 bases and J 8 bases; bases outside gene matches: 8. CDR3 bases: TGTGCCAGCAGCGTAGGGACTAGCGGGAGTGGGGTCGATGAGCAGTTCTTC. This translates into CASSVGTSGSGVDEQFF. Using reference TRBV9 and TRBJ2-1 for the parts outside the CDR3, the full variable domain is DSGVTQTPKHLITATGQRVTLRCSPRSGDLSVYWYQQSLDQGLQFLIQYYNGEERAKGNILERFSAQQFPDLHSELNLSSLELGDSALYFCASSVGTSGSGVDEQFFGPGTRLTVL.

CDR3 residues: CASLRAGSSTDTQYF. The CDR3 nucleotides read TGTGCCAGCCTAAGGGCGGGATCTAGCACAGATACGCAGTATTTT. This chain connects TRBV6-1 to TRBJ2-3; possible D gene TRBD2, 6 bases. CDR3 size: 15 residues. Germline V gives CDR1 MNHNS, CDR2 SASEGT. V lost 8 bases to trimming and J lost 0 bases, with 15 bases between them.

The V and J genes are TRBV5-1 and TRBJ1-2, with 7 nucleotides matching TRBD1. The V segment lost 2 bases and the J segment 1 base; nucleotides outside the gene matches: 11. The CDR3 has 17 amino acids. CDR1 is SGHRS and CDR2 is YFSETQ in the germline V gene. CDR3 residues: CASSLTTGQAINYGYTF. DNA for the CDR3: TGCGCCAGCAGCTTAACTACCGGACAGGCGATTAACTATGGCTACACCTTC.

V usage is TRBV28 and J usage is TRBJ1-2; 7 nucleotides align to TRBD1. From germline, CDR1 is MDHEN and CDR2 SYDVKM. V shed 4 bases, J shed 4 bases, and the junction held 6 bases outside the gene matches. This CDR3 has 14 amino acids. CDR3 amino acids: CASSYTTGSYGYTF. The CDR3 DNA is TGTGCCAGCAGTTACACGACAGGGAGCTATGGCTACACCTTC.

The chain recombines TRBV7-9 with TRBJ1-2; 7 bases fit TRBD1. CDR1 and CDR2 from the germline V gene are SEHNR and FQNEAQ (reference sequence). CDR3 size: 13 residues. Unmatched junction bases numbered 2, after V lost 1 base and J lost 6 bases. In nucleotides, the CDR3 is TGTGCCAGCAGCTTAGTACAGGGGAATGGCTACACCTTC. As protein: CASSLVQGNGYTF.